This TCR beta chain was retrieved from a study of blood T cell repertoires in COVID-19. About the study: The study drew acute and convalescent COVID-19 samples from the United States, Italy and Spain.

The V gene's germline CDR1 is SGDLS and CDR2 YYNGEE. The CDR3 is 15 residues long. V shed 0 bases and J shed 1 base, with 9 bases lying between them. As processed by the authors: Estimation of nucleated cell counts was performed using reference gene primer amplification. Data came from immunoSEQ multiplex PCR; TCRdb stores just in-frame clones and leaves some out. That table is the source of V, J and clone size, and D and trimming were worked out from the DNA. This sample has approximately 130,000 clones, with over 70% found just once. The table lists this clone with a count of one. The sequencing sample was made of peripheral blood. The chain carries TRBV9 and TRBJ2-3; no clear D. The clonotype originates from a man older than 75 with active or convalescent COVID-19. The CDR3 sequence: CASSVGTPGTDTQYF. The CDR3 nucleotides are TGTGCCAGCAGCGTAGGAACTCCGGGCACAGATACGCAGTATTTT.